This T cell receptor (beta chain) is drawn from a study of blood T cell repertoires in COVID-19. For the study at large: The cDNA or gDNA used as material had been derived from T cells, B-cell-depleted T cells, or PBMCs.

In the original processing: Researchers report that nucleated cell counts were estimated from reference gene primer amplification. TCRdb keeps only in-frame clones here, not all; method: immunoSEQ multiplex PCR. V, J and clone size were drawn from that table, and D and trimming were deduced from the DNA. The repertoire consists of about 140,000 clones, with around 84% occurring once and the leading ten covering approximately 8%. Per germline, CDR1 SGHAT and CDR2 FQNNGV. The CDR3 sequence is 16 residues long. Trimming at V came to 5 bases and at J to 5 bases, leaving 10 bases not matched to a gene. This chain connects TRBV11-2 to TRBJ2-1; 9 bases fit TRBD2. This sequence originates from a woman aged 55-70 years with acute or convalescent COVID-19. What was sequenced was peripheral blood. The CDR3 loop is CASSPIRAGGNNEQFF. In DNA, the CDR3 is TGTGCCAGCAGCCCGATCCGAGCGGGGGGTAACAATGAGCAGTTCTTC.